Listed here are 27 T cell receptor beta chains from one sample, sequenced in a study of OX40 agonist ivuxolimab in advanced cancers. Sequencing was performed with immunoSEQ multiplex PCR; in TCRdb, only in-frame clones are kept and a portion is missing. The repertoire holds some 11,000 clones, around nine tenths seen once, with around 29% in the top ten. This specimen consisted of CD4+ or CD8+ T cells sorted from blood, obtained in a trial of the OX40 agonist ivuxolimab. The receptors originated from an adult with an advanced solid tumor such as melanoma, head and neck, liver or kidney cancer.

This rearrangement joins TRBV9 to TRBJ2-5, with 9 bases aligning to TRBD2. V lost 0 bases and J lost 4; bases outside the gene matches: 7. Per germline, CDR1 SGDLS and CDR2 YYNGEE. The length of the CDR3 is 16 residues. CDR3 amino acids: CASSVVGAGGLETQYF. As DNA, the CDR3 is TGTGCCAGCAGCGTAGTCGGAGCGGGAGGTCTAGAGACCCAGTACTTC.

Turning to this clone: Other DNA sequences in this specimen translate into the identical CDR3. J is TRBJ2-3 and V is TRBV4-2; D is unclear. CDR1 is LGHNA, CDR2 YNFKEQ, per germline. This CDR3 is built from 14 residues. Trimming left V 0 bases short and J 2 bases short, with 6 bases between. CDR3: CASSQELATDTQYF. The CDR3 coding sequence is TGTGCCAGCAGCCAAGAGTTAGCCACAGATACGCAGTATTTT.

This chain joins TRBV7-9 and TRBJ2-5; D not resolved. This CDR3 spans 15 amino acids. Trimming pared 2 bases from V and 5 bases from J, leaving 15 bases between. Germline V gives CDR1 SEHNR, CDR2 FQNEAQ (reference sequence). CDR3 DNA sequence: TGTGCCAGCAGCTTAAATCTTTGGCAGAGGGAGACCCAGTACTTC. Its protein product is CASSLNLWQRETQYF.

The chain couples TRBV6-5 to TRBJ2-5; no reliable D call. Trimming removed 2 bases at V and 2 bases at J, with 9 bases between. The germline CDR1 and CDR2 sequences are MNHEY and SVGAGI. The CDR3 has 14 residues. The CDR3 loop reads CASSYRVKQETQYF. The CDR3 DNA follows: TGTGCCAGCAGTTACAGGGTAAAGCAAGAGACCCAGTACTTC.

This clone was seen only once. The chain uses TRBV5-5 and TRBJ2-2; 8 positions match TRBD1. This CDR3 comprises 17 residues. Trimming cost V 1 base and J 4 bases; bases outside gene matches: 9. The germline V gene has CDR1 SGHKS and CDR2 YYEKEE (reference sequence). The DNA for the CDR3 is TGTGCCAGCAGCTTGACCCGGACAGGGTTACCCACCGGGGAGCTGTTTTTT. Encoded protein: CASSLTRTGLPTGELFF.

The chain is built from TRBV7-9 and TRBJ2-7; D is unclear. Germline CDR1 reads SEHNR; CDR2 reads FQNEAQ (reference sequence). V dropped 1 base and J dropped 9 bases, with 7 bases sitting between them. The CDR3 has 11 residues. CDR3 in DNA: TGTGCCAGCAGCTTAGAGGTGGCGCAGTACTTC. It is translated as CASSLEVAQYF.

Concerning this clone itself: At one end the junction does not follow the germline gene, possibly because of a read error. The chain has TRBV30 and TRBJ2-7; D perhaps matches TRBD1 (6 bases). This CDR3 has 13 residues. The germline CDR1 and CDR2 sequences are GTSNPN and SVGIG (reference sequence). The CDR3 region has the DNA TGTGCCTGGAGTGCGGACAGTAACTACGGGCAGTACTTC. It specifies CAWSADSNYGQYF. The complete variable domain, with remaining parts taken from reference TRBV30 and TRBJ2-7, reads SQTIHQWPATLVQPVGSPLSLECTVEGTSNPNLYWYRQAAGRGLQLLFYSVGIGQISSEVPQNLSASRPQDRQFILSSKKLLLSDSGFYLCAWSADSNYGQYFGPGTRLTVT.

This clone was detected only once. The DNA of the CDR3 is TGTGCCTGGAGTGACCTCCGTGGTAGCGGGACAGATACGCAGTATTTT. Translating it yields CAWSDLRGSGTDTQYF. The chain carries TRBV30 and TRBJ2-3, with 7 bases matching TRBD2. The V segment lost 1 base and the J segment 3 bases; nucleotides outside the gene matches: 10. Germline V lookup: CDR1 GTSNPN, CDR2 SVGIG (reference sequence). The CDR3 is 16 amino acids.

The genes are TRBV7-9 and TRBJ2-5; unclear D gene. V dropped 5 bases and J dropped 0 bases, with 10 bases sitting between them. CDR1 and CDR2 from the germline V gene are SEHNR and FQNEAQ (reference sequence). The CDR3 length is 14 residues. The CDR3 nucleotides read TGTGCCAGCAGCCTAACGACGGACCAAGAGACCCAGTACTTC. This encodes CASSLTTDQETQYF. Full variable domain (rest looked up from reference TRBV7-9 and TRBJ2-5): DTGVSQNPRHKITKRGQNVTFRCDPISEHNRLYWYRQTLGQGPEFLTYFQNEAQLEKSRLLSDRFSAERPKGSFSTLEIQRTEQGDSAMYLCASSLTTDQETQYFGPGTRLLVL.

The chain recombines TRBV18 with TRBJ1-2, with a weak D call TRBD1 (6 bases). The V end lost 5 bases, the J end lost 4 bases, and 11 bases lay between the germline ends. Germline V gene sequence: CDR1 KGHSH, CDR2 LQKENI. This CDR3 is built from 13 residues. CDR3: CASSTDSLYGYTF. The CDR3 bases are TGTGCCAGCTCAACGGACAGCCTCTATGGCTACACCTTC.

The chain is built from TRBV7-9 and TRBJ1-1; the D gene is possibly TRBD1 (5 bases). V was cut by 5 bases and J by 5 bases, with 27 bases left in between. Germline V gene data show CDR1 as SEHNR and CDR2 as FQNEAQ (reference sequence). The CDR3 totals 18 residues. Here the CDR3 reads CASSPPLRGAALGTEAFF. The CDR3 coding sequence is TGTGCCAGCAGCCCCCCTCTTCGAGGGGCCGCCTTGGGGACTGAAGCTTTCTTT.

The chain uses TRBV10-1 and TRBJ1-5; no clear D gene. The V gene lost 11 bases and the J gene lost 6 bases, with 17 bases spanning the gap. Per the germline V gene, CDR1 is WNHNN and CDR2 is SYGVQD (reference sequence). CDR3 length: 13 amino acids. CDR3 DNA sequence: TGCGCCGGAGGCTCAGTGAGCGGTCAGCCCCAGCATTTT. This gives the protein CAGGSVSGQPQHF.

This chain connects TRBV21-1 to TRBJ2-3. TRBV21-1 is a pseudogene. The CDR3 spans 16 residues. Here the CDR3 reads CASSYAGRGRTDTQYF. The CDR3 nucleotides are TGTGCCAGCAGCTACGCGGGGAGGGGGCGCACAGATACGCAGTATTTT.

The chain has TRBV25-1 and TRBJ2-5, with D hard to call. The end of the DNA aligns better with TRBJ2-7, so the J call may be wrong. The length of the CDR3 is 12 residues. Germline V gene data show CDR1 as MGHDK and CDR2 as SYGVNS. The CDR3 sequence is CASSVGDYEQYF. In DNA form, the CDR3 reads TGTGCCAGCAGTGTGGGTGACTACGAGCAGTACTTC.

V and J are TRBV11-1 and TRBJ1-2; TRBD1 is a possible D gene (5 bases). V lost 4 bases and J 8 bases, leaving 17 bases between the germline ends. Germline values: CDR1 SGHAT, CDR2 FQDESV (reference sequence). This CDR3 region has 14 residues. CDR3 residues: CASSSSGAGLGYTF. DNA of the CDR3: TGTGCCAGCAGCTCCAGCGGGGCAGGGCTGGGCTACACCTTC.

The rearrangement links TRBV6-4 to TRBJ2-3; D is perhaps TRBD2 (5 bases). The V and J ends lost 0 bases and 1 base respectively, with 11 bases between them. The CDR3 has 16 residues. CDR1 is MRHNA, CDR2 SNTAGT, per germline. The CDR3 region is CASSDSQGSRTDTQYF. CDR3 sequence (DNA): TGTGCCAGCAGTGACTCACAAGGGAGTCGCACAGATACGCAGTATTTT.

Remarks on this clone: This CDR3 is also generated by other DNA sequences in the sample. This chain uses TRBV25-1 with TRBJ2-7, with D tentatively TRBD1 or TRBD2 (6 bases each). This CDR3 comprises 13 residues. V was trimmed by 7 bases and J by 5 bases, leaving 15 bases between them. The V gene's germline CDR1 is MGHDK and CDR2 SYGVNS. CDR3 sequence (DNA): TGTGCCAGCACCGAGGCCGGGGGCCACGAGCAGTACTTC. It is translated as CASTEAGGHEQYF.

As concerns this clone: A read error may produce the germline difference seen at one junction end. The gene calls are TRBV5-1 and TRBJ2-7, with unresolved D. Germline V lookup: CDR1 SGHRS, CDR2 YFSETQ. This CDR3 is built from 15 residues. CDR3 amino acids: CASSLGPATAYEQYF. The CDR3 DNA is TGTGCCAGCAGCTTGGGCCCAGCGACCGCCTACGAGCAGTACTTC.

This clone was seen only once. V is TRBV19 and J is TRBJ1-1; the D gene is possibly TRBD1 (6 bases). The CDR3 contains 16 residues. Germline V gene data show CDR1 as LNHDA and CDR2 as SQIVND (reference sequence). Trimming shortened V by 5 bases and J by 0 bases, and 16 bases separated the two germline ends. This CDR3 reads CASSPFEDSMNTEAFF. DNA for the CDR3: TGTGCCAGTAGTCCCTTTGAGGACAGCATGAACACTGAAGCTTTCTTT.

This sequence joins TRBV9 and TRBJ1-6; unclear D gene. This CDR3 region has 14 residues. V was clipped by 2 bases and J by 6 bases, with 9 bases between them. Germline lookup yields CDR1 SGDLS and CDR2 YYNGEE. The CDR3 DNA sequence: TGTGCCAGCAGCGTCAGCAGAAGTAATTCACCCCTCCACTTT. Its protein is CASSVSRSNSPLHF.

The chain carries TRBV30 and TRBJ2-7, with D unclear. The germline CDR1 and CDR2 sequences are GTSNPN and SVGIG (reference sequence). V lost 1 base to trimming and J lost 8 bases, with 9 bases between them. This CDR3 has 11 residues. Here the CDR3 reads CAWSADWKQYF. The CDR3 DNA follows: TGTGCCTGGAGTGCCGACTGGAAGCAGTACTTC.

V usage is TRBV11-3 and J usage is TRBJ2-1, with 7 bases that match TRBD2. J was trimmed by 5 bases and V by 1 base; bases with no gene match: 5. The V gene's germline CDR1 is SGHNT and CDR2 YENEEA. This CDR3 contains 15 residues. The CDR3 spells CASSLATSPHNEQFF. DNA of the CDR3: TGTGCCAGCAGCTTAGCGACTAGCCCCCACAATGAGCAGTTCTTC.

V and J are TRBV2 and TRBJ2-2, with unresolved D. The ends were cut back, 7 bases at V and 5 bases at J, with 5 bases in the middle. The CDR3 runs 11 residues. Per the germline V gene, CDR1 is SNHLY and CDR2 is FYNNEI. The CDR3 loop is CASTPTGELFF. The CDR3 DNA sequence: TGTGCCAGCACCCCAACCGGGGAGCTGTTTTTT.

The V gene is TRBV30, the J gene TRBJ2-1, with a weak D call TRBD2 (6 bases). Trimming removed 3 bases from V and 0 bases from J, with 12 bases in between. The V gene's germline CDR1 is GTSNPN and CDR2 SVGIG (reference sequence). This CDR3 contains 15 residues. CDR3 coding DNA: TGTGCCTGGAGCCTGGGACTGAACTCCTACAATGAGCAGTTCTTC. Amino acid sequence: CAWSLGLNSYNEQFF.

The V call is TRBV19, the J call TRBJ2-1; 7 bases line up with TRBD1. CDR1 and CDR2 from the germline V gene are LNHDA and SQIVND (reference sequence). The J segment lost 6 bases and the V segment lost 3 bases, leaving 5 bases of the junction unmatched. The CDR3 length is 14 residues. The CDR3 protein is CASSMGTVGNEQFF. CDR3 coding DNA: TGTGCCAGTAGTATGGGGACAGTAGGCAATGAGCAGTTCTTC.

The sample holds one count of this clone. The V gene is TRBV5-1, the J gene TRBJ2-1; 9 positions agree with TRBD1. Germline CDR1 and CDR2: SGHRS and YFSETQ. The CDR3 spans 16 residues. J lost 3 bases, V lost 1 base, and 5 bases had no gene match. The CDR3 coding sequence is TGCGCCAGCAGCTTGACCCCGGGACAGGGCTACAATGAGCAGTTCTTC. Translation: CASSLTPGQGYNEQFF.

The chain has TRBV28 and TRBJ2-6; D gene ambiguous. Germline V gene sequence: CDR1 MDHEN, CDR2 SYDVKM. The CDR3 length is 15 residues. The V gene lost 4 bases and the J gene lost 0 bases, with 7 bases spanning the gap. In DNA, the CDR3 is TGTGCCAGCAGTTATACAGCCTCTGGGGCCAACGTCCTGACTTTC. It specifies CASSYTASGANVLTF. The full variable domain, in which reference TRBV28 and TRBJ2-6 provide the parts outside the CDR3, is DVKVTQSSRYLVKRTGEKVFLECVQDMDHENMFWYRQDPGLGLRLIYFSYDVKMKEKGDIPEGYSVSREKKERFSLILESASTNQTSMYLCASSYTASGANVLTFGAGSRLTVL.